Presented here are 22 T cell receptor beta chains from one specimen sequenced in a study of blood T cell repertoires in COVID-19. Clones were read by immunoSEQ multiplex PCR, and TCRdb kept only the in-frame ones, dropping some. Among some 57,000 clones listed, 92% were seen once. The sequencing sample was made of peripheral blood. These receptors were obtained from a human donor in a cohort sampled during active COVID-19.

This chain connects TRBV9 to TRBJ1-3; TRBD1 might be the D (5 bases). The germline V gene encodes CDR1 SGDLS and CDR2 YYNGEE. There are 16 residues in the CDR3. V was pared by 0 bases and J by 0 bases, with 10 bases between. Here the CDR3 reads CASSVGGLNSGNTIYF. In DNA form, the CDR3 reads TGTGCCAGCAGCGTAGGGGGACTTAACTCTGGAAACACCATATATTTT.

This chain joins TRBV6-6 and TRBJ1-1; D unresolved. The CDR3 runs to 12 residues. Trimming stripped 7 bases from V and 7 bases from J, with 13 bases between. Germline CDR1 and CDR2: MNHNY and SVGAGI (reference sequence). CDR3 sequence (DNA): TGTGCCAGCACCCCGGAGGGATATGAAGCTTTCTTT. Translated, it gives CASTPEGYEAFF.

This clone was found a few times. This rearrangement joins TRBV4-1 to TRBJ2-7; 8 bases fit TRBD2. Per the germline V gene, CDR1 is MGHRA and CDR2 is YSYEKL. Germline trimming cut 1 base from V and 2 bases from J; bases unmatched to any gene: 10. This CDR3 region has 17 residues. The CDR3 DNA reads TGCGCCAGCAGCCAAGTCGTGACTAGCGAATCGACCTACGAGCAGTACTTC. Its protein product is CASSQVVTSESTYEQYF.

The genes are TRBV6-2 or TRBV6-3 and TRBJ2-3; TRBD2 matches 8 bases. There are 17 residues in the CDR3. From germline, CDR1 is MNHEY and CDR2 SVGEGT. With 2 bases clipped from V and 6 bases from J, the junction kept 13 bases outside the gene matches. CDR3 protein: CASSYGLSGARGDTQYF. In DNA form, the CDR3 reads TGTGCCAGCAGTTACGGACTTAGCGGGGCACGTGGGGATACGCAGTATTTT.

V usage is TRBV5-1 and J usage is TRBJ2-1; the match to TRBD2 covers 8 bases. Trimming removed 4 bases from V and 1 base from J; junction bases left unmatched: 10. The CDR3 loop spans 17 amino acids. Germline V CDR1 and CDR2: SGHRS, YFSETQ. The CDR3 protein is CASSDSGGGRSYNEQFF. The CDR3 DNA sequence: TGCGCCAGCAGCGACTCGGGGGGCGGGAGGTCCTACAATGAGCAGTTCTTC. Full variable domain (missing parts from reference TRBV5-1 and TRBJ2-1): KAGVTQTPRYLIKTRGQQVTLSCSPISGHRSVSWYQQTPGQGLQFLFEYFSETQRNKGNFPGRFSGRQFSNSRSEMNVSTLELGDSALYLCASSDSGGGRSYNEQFFGPGTRLTVL.

V is TRBV7-9 and J is TRBJ2-1; D is perhaps TRBD1 (5 bases). V was trimmed by 4 bases and J by 2 bases, leaving 18 bases between them. This CDR3 has 17 amino acids. The germline CDR1 and CDR2 sequences are SEHNR and FQNEAQ (reference sequence). The DNA for the CDR3 is TGTGCCAGCAGCTCCGAAGGCGCAGGGCAAACCTACAATGAGCAGTTCTTC. Translated: CASSSEGAGQTYNEQFF.

The chain is built from TRBV4-2 and TRBJ1-1; a possible D gene is TRBD1 (5 bases). Per germline, CDR1 LGHNA and CDR2 YNFKEQ. Trimming removed 3 bases at V and 7 bases at J, with 15 bases between. The CDR3 covers 14 residues. The CDR3 loop is CASSHNGGVYEAFF. The DNA of the CDR3 is TGTGCCAGCAGCCATAATGGGGGGGTATATGAAGCTTTCTTT.

The J gene is TRBJ2-7, the V gene TRBV20-1, with TRBD1 matching over 7 bases. CDR1 and CDR2 from the germline V gene are DFQATT and SNEGSKA (reference sequence). The CDR3 runs to 14 residues. J gave up 5 bases and V 3 bases, and 10 bases lay outside the gene matches. Here the CDR3 DNA reads TGCAGTGCTAGTAGGGGGCAGGCCCTCCACGAGCAGTACTTC. The encoded protein is CSASRGQALHEQYF.

In its sample, this clone is medium-sized. The gene calls are TRBV7-6 and TRBJ2-1; weak D call: TRBD1 (5 bases). There are 15 residues in the CDR3. The V end lost 1 base, the J end lost 5 bases, and 12 bases lay between the germline ends. The germline gives CDR1 SGHVS, CDR2 FNYEAQ. This chain's CDR3 is CASSLVGVQDNEQFF. The CDR3 DNA follows: TGTGCCAGCAGCTTAGTAGGGGTTCAGGACAATGAGCAGTTCTTC.

The V gene is TRBV19, the J gene TRBJ2-7, with D possibly being TRBD2 (5 bases). V was shortened by 5 bases and J by 4 bases, with 15 bases between the two germline ends. The germline V gene encodes CDR1 LNHDA and CDR2 SQIVND (reference sequence). The CDR3 runs 14 residues. CDR3 nucleotides: TGTGCCAGTAGTGTCGCGGGTGCCTCTTACGAGCAGTACTTC. It encodes CASSVAGASYEQYF. Full variable domain (outside the CDR3, taken from reference TRBV19 and TRBJ2-7): DGGITQSPKYLFRKEGQNVTLSCEQNLNHDAMYWYRQDPGQGLRLIYYSQIVNDFQKGDIAEGYSVSREKKESFPLTVTSAQKNPTAFYLCASSVAGASYEQYFGPGTRLTVT.

The chain has TRBV6-5 and TRBJ2-7, with D perhaps matching TRBD1 (6 bases). Germline V gene sequence: CDR1 MNHEY, CDR2 SVGAGI. The CDR3 is made up of 14 amino acids. Trimming left V 7 bases short and J 1 base short, with 14 bases between. The CDR3 coding sequence is TGTGCCAGCACCAACCAGGGGACGTCCTACGAGCAGTACTTC. It codes for CASTNQGTSYEQYF.

This rearrangement joins TRBV27 to TRBJ2-1; 15 bases fit TRBD2. This CDR3 has 14 residues. Germline CDR1 is MNHEY and CDR2 is SMNVEV (reference sequence). V lost 6 bases to trimming and J lost 14 bases; unmatched junction nucleotides: 8. The CDR3 sequence: CASSPGTSGGIEFF. The CDR3 coding sequence is TGTGCCAGCAGCCCTGGGACTAGCGGGGGGATAGAGTTCTTC.

CDR3 residues: CASSYFEGGDTQYF. The CDR3 nucleotides read TGTGCCAGCAGTTACTTTGAAGGAGGGGATACGCAGTATTTT. V usage is TRBV6-6 and J usage is TRBJ2-3; tentative D call: TRBD2 (6 bases). Trimming removed 1 base at V and 6 bases at J, with 11 bases between. This CDR3 is built from 14 residues. The V gene's germline CDR1 is MNHNY and CDR2 SVGAGI (reference sequence).

The chain is built from TRBV14 and TRBJ1-6, with a weak D call TRBD1 (6 bases). The CDR3 runs to 17 residues. Germline V CDR1 and CDR2: SGHDN, FVKESK. V gave up 4 bases and J gave up 10 bases, with 23 bases separating them. Here the CDR3 reads CASSPDVKQGFRSPLHF. CDR3 DNA sequence: TGTGCCAGCAGCCCTGACGTCAAACAGGGTTTTCGCTCACCCCTCCACTTT.

This chain uses TRBV6-5 with TRBJ2-7; 9 bases are shared with TRBD1. The CDR3 has 15 residues. CDR1 and CDR2 from the germline V gene are MNHEY and SVGAGI. J gave up 4 bases and V 5 bases, and 9 bases lay outside the gene matches. In nucleotides, the CDR3 is TGTGCCAGCAGTCTAATCCGGGACAGGGAGTACGAGCAGTACTTC. Its protein is CASSLIRDREYEQYF.

The chain is built from TRBV20-1 and TRBJ2-3, with a weak D call TRBD2 (5 bases). This CDR3 region has 11 residues. The V and J ends lost 6 bases and 5 bases respectively, with 9 bases between them. CDR1 is DFQATT and CDR2 is SNEGSKA in the germline V gene (reference sequence). The CDR3 DNA follows: TGCAGTGCGGCCCGGGGAGATACGCAGTATTTT. This sequence encodes CSAARGDTQYF.

The chain has TRBV28 and TRBJ2-5; 7 positions match TRBD2. In germline, CDR1 is MDHEN, CDR2 SYDVKM. Trimming at V came to 6 bases and at J to 0 bases, leaving 7 bases not matched to a gene. The CDR3 length is 15 residues. CDR3 in DNA: TGTGCCAGCAGCCCTGGGGGGGGGTACCAAGAGACCCAGTACTTC. Its protein is CASSPGGGYQETQYF.

In its sample, this clone was seen once. The gene calls are TRBV28 and TRBJ2-7; TRBD2 matches at 12 bases. Germline V gene lookup returns CDR1 MDHEN and CDR2 SYDVKM. The junction had 2 bases not matched to a gene; V was cut back by 5 bases and J by 3 bases. The CDR3 sequence is 14 residues long. The chain's CDR3 is CASSPSGGVYEQYF. CDR3 DNA: TGTGCCAGCAGTCCTAGCGGGGGGGTCTACGAGCAGTACTTC. The complete variable domain, with remaining parts taken from reference TRBV28 and TRBJ2-7, reads DVKVTQSSRYLVKRTGEKVFLECVQDMDHENMFWYRQDPGLGLRLIYFSYDVKMKEKGDIPEGYSVSREKKERFSLILESASTNQTSMYLCASSPSGGVYEQYFGPGTRLTVT.

The rearrangement uses TRBV3-1 (or the pseudogene TRBV3-2) and TRBJ2-3; 10 bases match TRBD1. CDR1 is LGHDT and CDR2 is YNNKEL in the germline V gene (reference sequence). The CDR3 has 16 amino acids. V was clipped by 4 bases and J by 4 bases; unmatched bases: 8. The chain's CDR3 is CASSLRQGASADTQYF. In DNA form, the CDR3 reads TGTGCCAGCAGCCTTAGACAGGGGGCTTCGGCAGATACGCAGTATTTT.

The CDR3 DNA reads as TGCGCCAGCAGCTTACCGGGGACCGGGGAGCTGTTTTTT. Its protein is CASSLPGTGELFF. This chain connects TRBV5-1 to TRBJ2-2, with a possible D match to TRBD2 (5 bases). Trimming took off 2 bases at V and 5 bases at J, with 7 bases between the two ends. Germline lookup yields CDR1 SGHRS and CDR2 YFSETQ. The CDR3 runs 13 residues.

The chain recombines TRBV5-5 with TRBJ1-1; weak D call: TRBD1 (5 bases). Germline V lookup: CDR1 SGHKS, CDR2 YYEKEE (reference sequence). The CDR3 totals 14 residues. Trimming took 4 bases from V and 5 from J, leaving 15 bases between them. DNA of the CDR3: TGTGCCAGCAGCCCCCCGCAGGGTTATACTGAAGCTTTCTTT. The encoded protein is CASSPPQGYTEAFF. The full variable domain, in which reference TRBV5-5 and TRBJ1-1 provide the parts outside the CDR3, is DAGVTQSPTHLIKTRGQQVTLRCSPISGHKSVSWYQQVLGQGPQFIFQYYEKEERGRGNFPDRFSARQFPNYSSELNVNALLLGDSALYLCASSPPQGYTEAFFGQGTRLTVV.

The rearrangement joins TRBV11-1 to TRBJ2-7, with 10 bases fitting TRBD1. The CDR3 length is 16 residues. Germline V gene data show CDR1 as SGHAT and CDR2 as FQDESV (reference sequence). The V segment lost 6 bases and the J segment 0 bases; nucleotides outside the gene matches: 8. CDR3 sequence reads: CASRKTGTGASYEQYF. In DNA form, the CDR3 reads TGTGCCAGCAGAAAGACCGGGACAGGGGCCTCCTACGAGCAGTACTTC.